These T cell receptor beta chains were read from a single sample in a study of T-cell reconstitution after alpha-beta-depleted transplantation in children. One entry per CDR3 protein, called by TCRdb with MiXCR from the PCR reads. Found here are 350,000 to 450,000 distinct CDR3 sequences, about a fifth of them singletons; the top ten hold approximately 3.9%. The input for sequencing was PBMCs from the stem cell graft donor, taken from the stem cell graft. These receptor sequences come from a human donor who donated a stem cell graft to a child with acute myeloid leukemia. Both conserved end residues are part of each CDR3. The order of the fields is V gene, D gene, J gene, CDR3 length, clone size, CDR3 protein, CDR3 DNA. The D gene is left open where the match is weak. Size is stated for part of the rows, as once, few or many counts, or as a class when the clone is expanded.

>TRBV10-3|TRBD2|TRBJ2-1|13|many
CAIWTSGNNEQFF
TGTGCCATTTGGACTAGCGGGAACAATGAGCAGTTCTTC
>TRBV12-3/TRBV12-4|-|TRBJ2-3|16|few
CASSQGTPRDTDTQYF
TGTGCCAGCAGTCAGGGGACACCCCGTGACACAGATACGCAGTATTTT
>TRBV29-1|TRBD2|TRBJ2-1|13|-
CSVGTSGRAEQFF
TGCAGCGTGGGGACTAGCGGGAGGGCCGAGCAGTTCTTC
>TRBV7-2|TRBD1|TRBJ1-5|15|few
CASSYPDRGQQPQHF
TGTGCCAGCAGCTACCCGGACAGGGGGCAACAGCCCCAGCATTTT
>TRBV5-1|-|TRBJ2-7|15|-
CASSLDGQGIYEQYF
TGCGCCAGCAGCTTGGATGGGCAGGGGATCTACGAGCAGTACTTC
>TRBV7-2|-|TRBJ2-3|15|many
CASSLVAGLSDTQYF
TGTGCCAGCAGCTTAGTGGCAGGGCTCTCAGATACGCAGTATTTT
>TRBV29-1|-|TRBJ2-7|14|-
CSVEFGGGHYEQYF
TGCAGCGTTGAATTCGGGGGAGGACACTACGAGCAGTACTTC
>TRBV7-3|TRBD2|TRBJ2-1|18|few
CASSRLAGGPSSYNEQFF
TGTGCCAGCAGCCGACTAGCGGGAGGGCCTAGCTCCTACAATGAGCAGTTCTTC
>TRBV3-1|TRBD2|TRBJ2-1|15|few
CASSQDIGTSDEQFF
TGTGCCAGCAGCCAAGATATTGGGACTAGCGACGAGCAGTTCTTC
>TRBV7-9|-|TRBJ2-3|17|few
CASSPRGARLATDTQYF
TGTGCCAGCAGCCCACGGGGGGCTCGTCTGGCCACAGATACGCAGTATTTT
>TRBV20-1|-|TRBJ2-1|16|few
CSARDRSGAWVNEQFF
TGCAGTGCTAGAGATCGATCAGGCGCGTGGGTAAATGAGCAGTTCTTC
>TRBV20-1|-|TRBJ2-1|13|few
CTGGRLSYNEQFF
TGCACCGGGGGACGGTTATCCTACAATGAGCAGTTCTTC
>TRBV20-1|-|TRBJ1-6|14|many
CSATSSSYNSPLHF
TGCAGTGCTACGTCCAGCTCCTATAATTCACCCCTCCACTTT
>TRBV20-1|TRBD2|TRBJ2-7|14|many
CSARSGLVPYEQYF
TGCAGTGCTAGATCCGGACTAGTCCCCTACGAGCAGTACTTC
>TRBV15|TRBD2|TRBJ2-7|15|-
CATSREQGGSYEQYF
TGTGCCACCAGCAGAGAACAAGGCGGGAGCTACGAGCAGTACTTC
>TRBV20-1|-|TRBJ2-7|11|-
CSARHGNEQYF
TGCAGTGCTAGGCACGGGAACGAGCAGTACTTC
>TRBV5-5|-|TRBJ2-7|15|-
CASSQGRDASYEQYF
TGTGCCAGCAGCCAGGGACGTGATGCCTCCTACGAGCAGTACTTC
>TRBV7-2|-|TRBJ2-1|12|-
CASSLVVPEQFF
TGTGCCAGCAGCTTAGTTGTGCCTGAGCAGTTCTTC
>TRBV20-1|-|TRBJ2-7|14|many
CSARPGELSYEQYF
TGCAGTGCTAGACCGGGGGAGCTTTCTTACGAGCAGTACTTC
>TRBV5-1|-|TRBJ2-7|14|once
CASSLAAREYEQYF
TGCGCCAGCAGCTTGGCCGCCAGGGAGTACGAGCAGTACTTC
>TRBV4-2|TRBD2|TRBJ2-1|16|many
CASSQGTSGIYNEQFF
TGTGCCAGCAGCCAAGGGACTAGCGGAATTTACAATGAGCAGTTCTTC
>TRBV12-3/TRBV12-4|TRBD1|TRBJ2-3|17|-
CASSARTGSKGTDTQYF
TGTGCCAGCAGTGCCCGGACAGGGAGCAAAGGGACAGATACGCAGTATTTT
>TRBV25-1|-|TRBJ1-2|16|-
CASSESSVSGQYGYTF
TGTGCCAGCAGTGAATCCAGCGTTTCGGGCCAATACGGCTACACCTTC
>TRBV29-1|-|TRBJ2-7|16|few
CSVEVGRGRSVYEQYF
TGCAGCGTTGAAGTAGGCCGGGGGCGAAGCGTCTACGAGCAGTACTTC
>TRBV5-1|-|TRBJ2-1|13|few
CASSIYSQVPQFF
TGCGCCAGCAGCATTTACTCACAGGTCCCCCAGTTCTTC
>TRBV4-1|TRBD2|TRBJ2-3|16|-
CASSQLAGGPTDTQYF
TGCGCCAGCAGCCAACTAGCGGGAGGCCCCACAGATACGCAGTATTTT
>TRBV20-1|-|TRBJ2-7|14|-
CSAAEGGMAYEQYF
TGCAGTGCAGCCGAGGGGGGGATGGCCTACGAGCAGTACTTC
>TRBV12-3/TRBV12-4|-|TRBJ2-7|14|many
CASSSREFPYEQYF
TGTGCCAGCAGCTCTAGGGAGTTCCCCTACGAGCAGTACTTC
>TRBV10-3|-|TRBJ2-1|17|few
CAISPLVSGGDYNEQFF
TGTGCCATCAGCCCCCTGGTTAGCGGAGGGGACTACAATGAGCAGTTCTTC
>TRBV29-1|-|TRBJ1-5|13|few
CSVAGQVNQPQHF
TGCAGCGTGGCGGGACAAGTCAATCAGCCCCAGCATTTT
>TRBV2|TRBD2|TRBJ2-1|14|few
CATSGLADYNEQFF
TGTGCCACTTCGGGACTAGCGGACTACAATGAGCAGTTCTTC
>TRBV12-3/TRBV12-4|TRBD1|TRBJ1-6|14|many
CASSLTGDYSPLHF
TGTGCCAGCAGTTTAACAGGGGACTATTCACCCCTCCACTTT
>TRBV5-1|-|TRBJ2-3|14|-
CASSLGLNTDTQYF
TGCGCCAGCAGCTTGGGACTGAACACAGATACGCAGTATTTT
>TRBV12-3/TRBV12-4|TRBD1|TRBJ2-1|16|few
CASSSPGQGHYNEQFF
TGTGCCAGCAGTTCTCCGGGACAGGGACACTACAATGAGCAGTTCTTC
>TRBV12-3/TRBV12-4|-|TRBJ1-1|14|-
CASSMGSENTEAFF
TGTGCCAGCAGCATGGGCAGTGAGAACACTGAAGCTTTCTTT
>TRBV10-3|-|TRBJ2-1|11|few
CAISDTNEQFF
TGTGCCATCAGTGATACCAATGAGCAGTTCTTC
>TRBV24-1|TRBD1|TRBJ2-3|15|many
CATSDLGQGPDTQYF
TGTGCCACCAGTGATTTGGGACAGGGACCAGATACGCAGTATTTT
>TRBV6-4|-|TRBJ1-4|13|few
CASSDREGEKLFF
TGTGCCAGCAGTGACAGGGAGGGCGAAAAACTGTTTTTT
>TRBV15|TRBD1|TRBJ2-7|17|few
CATSRDPTGQGVYEQYF
TGTGCCACCAGCAGAGATCCCACGGGACAGGGCGTATACGAGCAGTACTTC
>TRBV3-1|-|TRBJ2-5|16|-
CASSQDRSGGIETQYF
TGTGCCAGCAGCCAAGATCGTAGCGGAGGGATAGAGACCCAGTACTTC
>TRBV20-1|TRBD2|TRBJ2-2|15|-
CSARGVAGGTGELFF
TGCAGTGCTAGAGGGGTAGCGGGAGGAACCGGGGAGCTGTTTTTT
>TRBV12-3/TRBV12-4|-|TRBJ2-1|15|many
CASSFWLDSYNEQFF
TGTGCCAGCAGTTTCTGGTTGGACTCCTACAATGAGCAGTTCTTC
>TRBV10-3|-|TRBJ2-2|14|-
CAIHSPGNTGELFF
TGTGCCATCCATAGCCCAGGGAACACCGGGGAGCTGTTTTTT
>TRBV12-3/TRBV12-4|TRBD2|TRBJ2-3|17|few
CASSPHSSGRAPDTQYF
TGTGCCAGCAGTCCCCATAGTAGCGGGAGGGCCCCAGATACGCAGTATTTT
>TRBV5-1|-|TRBJ2-7|14|-
CASSLRQGANEQYF
TGCGCCAGCAGCTTGCGCCAGGGAGCCAACGAGCAGTACTTC
>TRBV7-2|-|TRBJ1-1|16|-
CASSRHGGRENTEAFF
TGTGCCAGCAGCCGACACGGAGGTAGGGAGAACACTGAAGCTTTCTTT
>TRBV2|TRBD2|TRBJ2-7|13|-
CASLLAGVREQYF
TGTGCCAGCCTACTAGCGGGGGTCAGGGAGCAGTACTTC
>TRBV29-1|-|TRBJ2-1|15|many
CSGILAPSSYNEQFF
TGCAGCGGAATACTAGCCCCAAGCTCCTACAATGAGCAGTTCTTC